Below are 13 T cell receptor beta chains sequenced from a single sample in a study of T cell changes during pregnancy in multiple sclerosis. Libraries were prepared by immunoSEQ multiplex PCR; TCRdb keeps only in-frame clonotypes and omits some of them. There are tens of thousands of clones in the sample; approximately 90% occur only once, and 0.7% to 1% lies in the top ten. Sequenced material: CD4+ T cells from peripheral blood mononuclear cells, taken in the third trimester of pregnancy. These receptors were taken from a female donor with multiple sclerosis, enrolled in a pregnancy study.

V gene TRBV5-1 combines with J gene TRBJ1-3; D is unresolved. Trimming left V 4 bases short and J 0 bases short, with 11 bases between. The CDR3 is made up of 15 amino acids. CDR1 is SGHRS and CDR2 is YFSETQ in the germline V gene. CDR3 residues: CASSEVPVSGNTIYF. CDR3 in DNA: TGCGCCAGCAGCGAGGTTCCCGTCTCTGGAAACACCATATATTTT.

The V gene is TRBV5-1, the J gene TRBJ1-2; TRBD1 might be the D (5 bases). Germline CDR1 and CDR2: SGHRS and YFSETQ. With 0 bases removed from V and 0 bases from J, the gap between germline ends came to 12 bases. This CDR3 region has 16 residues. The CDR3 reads CASSLGQGRANYGYTF. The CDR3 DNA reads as TGCGCCAGCAGCTTGGGGCAGGGAAGAGCTAACTATGGCTACACCTTC.

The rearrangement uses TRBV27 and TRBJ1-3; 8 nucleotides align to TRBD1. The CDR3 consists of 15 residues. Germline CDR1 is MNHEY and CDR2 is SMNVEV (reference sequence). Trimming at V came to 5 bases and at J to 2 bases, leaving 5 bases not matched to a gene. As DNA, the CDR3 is TGTGCCAGCAGTAGAACAGGGGGGCCTGGAAACACCATATATTTT. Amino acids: CASSRTGGPGNTIYF.

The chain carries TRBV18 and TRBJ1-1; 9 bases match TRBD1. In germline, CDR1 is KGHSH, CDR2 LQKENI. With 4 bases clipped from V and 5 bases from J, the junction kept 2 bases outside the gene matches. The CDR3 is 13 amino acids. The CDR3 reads CASSLQGATEAFF. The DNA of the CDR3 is TGTGCCAGCTCACTACAGGGGGCGACTGAAGCTTTCTTT.

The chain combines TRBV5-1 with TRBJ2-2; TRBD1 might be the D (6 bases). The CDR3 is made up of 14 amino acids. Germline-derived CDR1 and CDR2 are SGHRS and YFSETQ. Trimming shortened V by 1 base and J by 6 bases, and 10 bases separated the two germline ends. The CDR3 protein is CASSLLWGPGELFF. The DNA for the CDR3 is TGCGCCAGCAGCTTGTTGTGGGGGCCCGGGGAGCTGTTTTTT.

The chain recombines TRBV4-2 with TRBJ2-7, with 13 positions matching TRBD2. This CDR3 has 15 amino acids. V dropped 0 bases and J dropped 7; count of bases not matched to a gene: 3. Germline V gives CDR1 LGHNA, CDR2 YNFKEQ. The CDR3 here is CASSQEGTSGKEQYF. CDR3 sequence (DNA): TGTGCCAGCAGCCAAGAGGGGACTAGCGGGAAAGAGCAGTACTTC.

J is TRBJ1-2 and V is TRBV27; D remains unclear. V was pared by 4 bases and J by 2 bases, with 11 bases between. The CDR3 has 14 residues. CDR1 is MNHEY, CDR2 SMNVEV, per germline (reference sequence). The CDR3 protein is CASSSPTGNYGYTF. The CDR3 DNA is TGTGCCAGCAGTTCACCGACGGGGAACTATGGCTACACCTTC.

CDR3: CASSLAVTGPGDTQYF. CDR3 DNA sequence: TGCGCCAGCAGCTTGGCCGTTACAGGCCCCGGGGATACGCAGTATTTT. The rearrangement links TRBV5-1 to TRBJ2-3, with D possibly matching TRBD1 (5 bases). The CDR3 extends over 16 amino acids. The V gene lost 0 bases and the J gene lost 6 bases, with 17 bases spanning the gap. CDR1 is SGHRS and CDR2 is YFSETQ in the germline V gene. Supplemented by reference TRBV5-1 and TRBJ2-3, the full variable domain reads KAGVTQTPRYLIKTRGQQVTLSCSPISGHRSVSWYQQTPGQGLQFLFEYFSETQRNKGNFPGRFSGRQFSNSRSEMNVSTLELGDSALYLCASSLAVTGPGDTQYFGPGTRLTVL.

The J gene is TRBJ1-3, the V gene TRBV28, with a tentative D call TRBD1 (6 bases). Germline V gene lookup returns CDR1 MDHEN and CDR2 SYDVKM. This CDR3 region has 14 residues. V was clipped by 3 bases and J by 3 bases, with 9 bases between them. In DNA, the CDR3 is TGTGCCAGCAGTTTGGAACAGGGTGGAAACACCATATATTTT. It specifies CASSLEQGGNTIYF. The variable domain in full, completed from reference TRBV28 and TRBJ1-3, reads DVKVTQSSRYLVKRTGEKVFLECVQDMDHENMFWYRQDPGLGLRLIYFSYDVKMKEKGDIPEGYSVSREKKERFSLILESASTNQTSMYLCASSLEQGGNTIYFGEGSWLTVV.

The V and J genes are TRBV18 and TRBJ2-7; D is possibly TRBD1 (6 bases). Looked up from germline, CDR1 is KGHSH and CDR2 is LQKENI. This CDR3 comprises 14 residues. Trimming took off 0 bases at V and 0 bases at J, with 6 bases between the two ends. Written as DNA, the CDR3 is TGTGCCAGCTCACCACCAGGGGGCTCCTACGAGCAGTACTTC. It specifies CASSPPGGSYEQYF.

CDR3 sequence reads: CSVGTSGTFQETQYF. Written as DNA, the CDR3 is TGCAGCGTTGGGACTAGCGGGACATTCCAAGAGACCCAGTACTTC. V and J are TRBV29-1 and TRBJ2-5, with 12 bases lining up with TRBD2. The CDR3 runs to 15 residues. V lost 4 bases and J lost 1; bases outside the gene matches: 4. Germline V CDR1 and CDR2: SQVTM, ANQGSEA.

The CDR3 DNA reads TGCGCCAGCAGCGTAATACAGAACACTGAAGCTTTCTTT. Amino acid sequence: CASSVIQNTEAFF. This chain uses TRBV4-3 with TRBJ1-1; no reliable D call. Deletions cut 5 bases from V and 1 base from J, with 8 bases between. This CDR3 region has 13 residues. The V gene's germline CDR1 is LGHNA and CDR2 YSLEER.

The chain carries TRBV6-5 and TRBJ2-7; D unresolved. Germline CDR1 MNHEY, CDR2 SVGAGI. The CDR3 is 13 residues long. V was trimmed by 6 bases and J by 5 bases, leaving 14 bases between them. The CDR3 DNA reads TGTGCCAGCAGCCAGATCACGAGGCACGAGCAGTACTTC. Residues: CASSQITRHEQYF.